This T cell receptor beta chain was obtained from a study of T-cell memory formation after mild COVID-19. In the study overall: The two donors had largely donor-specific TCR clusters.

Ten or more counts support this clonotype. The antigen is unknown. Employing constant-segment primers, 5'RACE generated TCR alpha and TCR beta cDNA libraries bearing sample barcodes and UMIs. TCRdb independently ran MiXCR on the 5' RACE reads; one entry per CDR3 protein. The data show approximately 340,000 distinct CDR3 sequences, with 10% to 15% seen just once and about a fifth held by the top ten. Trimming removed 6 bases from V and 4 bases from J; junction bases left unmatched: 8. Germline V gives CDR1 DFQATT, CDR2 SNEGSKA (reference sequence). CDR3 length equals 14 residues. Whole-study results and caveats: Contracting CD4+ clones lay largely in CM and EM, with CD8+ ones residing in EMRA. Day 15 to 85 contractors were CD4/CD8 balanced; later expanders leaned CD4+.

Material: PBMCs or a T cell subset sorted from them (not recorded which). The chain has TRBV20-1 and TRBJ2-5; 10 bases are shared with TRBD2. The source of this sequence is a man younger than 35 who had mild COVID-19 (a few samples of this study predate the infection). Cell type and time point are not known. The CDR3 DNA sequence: TGCAGTGCCGCCATAGCGGGGGGTTTAGAGACCCAGTACTTC. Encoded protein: CSAAIAGGLETQYF.